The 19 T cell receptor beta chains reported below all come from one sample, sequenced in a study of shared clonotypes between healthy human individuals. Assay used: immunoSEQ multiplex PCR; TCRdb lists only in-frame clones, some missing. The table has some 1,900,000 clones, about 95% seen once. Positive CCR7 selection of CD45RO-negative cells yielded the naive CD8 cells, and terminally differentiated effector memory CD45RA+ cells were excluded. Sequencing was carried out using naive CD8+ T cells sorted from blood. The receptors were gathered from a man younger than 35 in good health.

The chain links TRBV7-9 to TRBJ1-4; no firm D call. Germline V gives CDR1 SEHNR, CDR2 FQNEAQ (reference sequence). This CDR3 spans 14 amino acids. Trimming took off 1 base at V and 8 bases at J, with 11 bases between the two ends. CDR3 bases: TGTGCCAGCAGCTTAGTCTTGACACCCGAAAAACTGTTTTTT. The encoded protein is CASSLVLTPEKLFF.

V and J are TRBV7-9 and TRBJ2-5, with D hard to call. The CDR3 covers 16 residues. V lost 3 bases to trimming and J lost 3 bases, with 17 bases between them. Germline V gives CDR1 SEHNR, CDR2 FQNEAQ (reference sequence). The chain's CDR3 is CASSLASGPPKETQYF. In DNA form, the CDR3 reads TGTGCCAGCAGCTTGGCTAGTGGGCCGCCCAAAGAGACCCAGTACTTC.

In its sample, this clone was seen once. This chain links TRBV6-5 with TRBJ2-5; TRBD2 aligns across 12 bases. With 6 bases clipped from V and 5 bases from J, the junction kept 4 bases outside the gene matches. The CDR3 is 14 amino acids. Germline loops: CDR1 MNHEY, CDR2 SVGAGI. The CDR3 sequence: CASRGLAGRETQYF. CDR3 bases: TGTGCCAGCAGAGGACTAGCGGGACGGGAGACCCAGTACTTC.

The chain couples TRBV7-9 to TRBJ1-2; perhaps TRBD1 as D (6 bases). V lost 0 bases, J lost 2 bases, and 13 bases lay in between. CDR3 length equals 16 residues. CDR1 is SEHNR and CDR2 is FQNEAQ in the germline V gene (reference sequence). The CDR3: CASSLAQGRLNYGYTF. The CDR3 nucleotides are TGTGCCAGCAGCTTAGCGCAGGGGCGGTTAAACTATGGCTACACCTTC.

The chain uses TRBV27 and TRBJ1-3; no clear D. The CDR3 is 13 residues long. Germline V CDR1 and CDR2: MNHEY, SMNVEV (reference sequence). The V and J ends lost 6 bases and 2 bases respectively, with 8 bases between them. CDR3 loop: CASRSGAGNTIYF. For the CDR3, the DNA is TGTGCCAGCAGATCTGGGGCTGGAAACACCATATATTTT.

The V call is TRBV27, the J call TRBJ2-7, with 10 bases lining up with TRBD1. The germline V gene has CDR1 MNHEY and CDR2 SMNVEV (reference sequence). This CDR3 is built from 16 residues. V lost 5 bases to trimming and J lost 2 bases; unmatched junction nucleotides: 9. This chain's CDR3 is CASSQDFGTGAYEQYF. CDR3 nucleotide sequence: TGTGCCAGCAGTCAGGACTTCGGGACAGGGGCCTACGAGCAGTACTTC.

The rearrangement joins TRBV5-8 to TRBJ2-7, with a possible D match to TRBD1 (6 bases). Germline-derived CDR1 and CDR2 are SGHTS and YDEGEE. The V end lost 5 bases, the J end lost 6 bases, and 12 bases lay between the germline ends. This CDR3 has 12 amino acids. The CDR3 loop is CASRSGAPEQYF. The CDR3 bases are TGTGCCAGCAGATCAGGGGCCCCCGAGCAGTACTTC.

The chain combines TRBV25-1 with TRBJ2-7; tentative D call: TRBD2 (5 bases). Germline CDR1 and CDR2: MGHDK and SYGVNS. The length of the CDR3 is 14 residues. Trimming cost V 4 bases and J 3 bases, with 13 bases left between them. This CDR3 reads CASSVAGLSYEQYF. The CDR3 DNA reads TGTGCCAGCAGTGTGGCGGGTTTGAGCTACGAGCAGTACTTC.

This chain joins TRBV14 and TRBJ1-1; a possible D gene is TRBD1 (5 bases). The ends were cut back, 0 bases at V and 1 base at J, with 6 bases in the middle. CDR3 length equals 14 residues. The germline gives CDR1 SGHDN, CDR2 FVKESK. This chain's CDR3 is CASSQDRGNTEAFF. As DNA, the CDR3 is TGTGCCAGCAGCCAAGATAGGGGGAACACTGAAGCTTTCTTT.

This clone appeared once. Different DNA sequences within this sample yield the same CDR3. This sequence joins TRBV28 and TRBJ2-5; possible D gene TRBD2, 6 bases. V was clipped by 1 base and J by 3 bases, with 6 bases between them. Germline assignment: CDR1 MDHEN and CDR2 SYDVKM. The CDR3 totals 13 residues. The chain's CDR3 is CASSLSGEETQYF. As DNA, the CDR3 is TGTGCCAGCAGTTTATCGGGGGAAGAGACCCAGTACTTC.

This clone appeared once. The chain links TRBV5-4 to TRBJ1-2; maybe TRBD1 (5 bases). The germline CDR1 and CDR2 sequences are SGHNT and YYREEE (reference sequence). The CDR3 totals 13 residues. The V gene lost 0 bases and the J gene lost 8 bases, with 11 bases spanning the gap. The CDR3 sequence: CASSLGRVAGYTF. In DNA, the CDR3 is TGTGCCAGCAGCTTGGGCAGGGTGGCAGGCTACACCTTC.

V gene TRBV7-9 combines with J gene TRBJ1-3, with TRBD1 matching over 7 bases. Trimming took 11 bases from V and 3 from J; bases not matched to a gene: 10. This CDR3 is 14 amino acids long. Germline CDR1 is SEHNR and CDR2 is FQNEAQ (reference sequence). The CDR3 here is CAGGTEGRGNTIYF. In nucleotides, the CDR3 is TGTGCCGGGGGGACAGAGGGACGTGGAAACACCATATATTTT.

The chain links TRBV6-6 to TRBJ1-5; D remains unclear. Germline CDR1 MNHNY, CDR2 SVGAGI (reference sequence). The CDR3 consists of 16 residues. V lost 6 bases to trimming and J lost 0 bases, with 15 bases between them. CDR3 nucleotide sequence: TGTGCCAGCAGCCCCCTTGGAATTTATAGCAATCAGCCCCAGCATTTT. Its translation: CASSPLGIYSNQPQHF.

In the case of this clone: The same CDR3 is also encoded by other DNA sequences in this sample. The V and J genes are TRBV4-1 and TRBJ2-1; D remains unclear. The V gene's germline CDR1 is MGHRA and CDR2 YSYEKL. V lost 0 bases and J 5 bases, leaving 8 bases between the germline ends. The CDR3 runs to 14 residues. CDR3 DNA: TGCGCCAGCAGCCAAGAAGTCGGCCACAATGAGCAGTTCTTC. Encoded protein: CASSQEVGHNEQFF.

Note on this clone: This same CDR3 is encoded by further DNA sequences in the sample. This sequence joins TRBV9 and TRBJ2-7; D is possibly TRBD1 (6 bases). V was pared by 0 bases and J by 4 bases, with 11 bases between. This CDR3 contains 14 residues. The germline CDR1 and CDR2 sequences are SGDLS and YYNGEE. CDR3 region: CASSVGIGGYEQYF. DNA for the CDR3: TGTGCCAGCAGCGTAGGGATAGGGGGTTACGAGCAGTACTTC.

The CDR3 DNA sequence: TGCGCCAGCAGTGAGTGGGAAGGGAGTACTGAAGCTTTCTTT. Translated: CASSEWEGSTEAFF. V gene TRBV10-2 combines with J gene TRBJ1-1; D not resolved. CDR1 is WSHSY and CDR2 is SAAADI in the germline V gene. V shed 1 base and J shed 5 bases, with 11 bases lying between them. The length of the CDR3 is 14 residues.

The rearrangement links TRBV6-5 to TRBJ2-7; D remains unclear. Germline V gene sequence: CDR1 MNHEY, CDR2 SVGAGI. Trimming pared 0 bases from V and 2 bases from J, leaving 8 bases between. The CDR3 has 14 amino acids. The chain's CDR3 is CASSYSNPAYEQYF. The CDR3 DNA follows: TGTGCCAGCAGTTACTCGAATCCTGCCTACGAGCAGTACTTC.

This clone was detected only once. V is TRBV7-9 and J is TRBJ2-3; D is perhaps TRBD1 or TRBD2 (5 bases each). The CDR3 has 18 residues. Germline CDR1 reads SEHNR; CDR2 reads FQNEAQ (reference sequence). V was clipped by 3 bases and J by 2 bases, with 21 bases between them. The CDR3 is CASSFRFMGDPTTDTQYF. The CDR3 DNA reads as TGTGCCAGCAGCTTCAGATTTATGGGGGACCCGACCACAGATACGCAGTATTTT.

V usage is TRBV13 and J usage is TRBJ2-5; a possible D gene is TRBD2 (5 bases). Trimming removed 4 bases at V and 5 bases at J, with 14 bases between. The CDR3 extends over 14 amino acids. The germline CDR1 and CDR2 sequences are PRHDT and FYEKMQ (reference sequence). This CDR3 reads CASSSTDFGETQYF. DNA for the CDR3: TGTGCCAGCAGCTCGACGGACTTCGGCGAGACCCAGTACTTC.